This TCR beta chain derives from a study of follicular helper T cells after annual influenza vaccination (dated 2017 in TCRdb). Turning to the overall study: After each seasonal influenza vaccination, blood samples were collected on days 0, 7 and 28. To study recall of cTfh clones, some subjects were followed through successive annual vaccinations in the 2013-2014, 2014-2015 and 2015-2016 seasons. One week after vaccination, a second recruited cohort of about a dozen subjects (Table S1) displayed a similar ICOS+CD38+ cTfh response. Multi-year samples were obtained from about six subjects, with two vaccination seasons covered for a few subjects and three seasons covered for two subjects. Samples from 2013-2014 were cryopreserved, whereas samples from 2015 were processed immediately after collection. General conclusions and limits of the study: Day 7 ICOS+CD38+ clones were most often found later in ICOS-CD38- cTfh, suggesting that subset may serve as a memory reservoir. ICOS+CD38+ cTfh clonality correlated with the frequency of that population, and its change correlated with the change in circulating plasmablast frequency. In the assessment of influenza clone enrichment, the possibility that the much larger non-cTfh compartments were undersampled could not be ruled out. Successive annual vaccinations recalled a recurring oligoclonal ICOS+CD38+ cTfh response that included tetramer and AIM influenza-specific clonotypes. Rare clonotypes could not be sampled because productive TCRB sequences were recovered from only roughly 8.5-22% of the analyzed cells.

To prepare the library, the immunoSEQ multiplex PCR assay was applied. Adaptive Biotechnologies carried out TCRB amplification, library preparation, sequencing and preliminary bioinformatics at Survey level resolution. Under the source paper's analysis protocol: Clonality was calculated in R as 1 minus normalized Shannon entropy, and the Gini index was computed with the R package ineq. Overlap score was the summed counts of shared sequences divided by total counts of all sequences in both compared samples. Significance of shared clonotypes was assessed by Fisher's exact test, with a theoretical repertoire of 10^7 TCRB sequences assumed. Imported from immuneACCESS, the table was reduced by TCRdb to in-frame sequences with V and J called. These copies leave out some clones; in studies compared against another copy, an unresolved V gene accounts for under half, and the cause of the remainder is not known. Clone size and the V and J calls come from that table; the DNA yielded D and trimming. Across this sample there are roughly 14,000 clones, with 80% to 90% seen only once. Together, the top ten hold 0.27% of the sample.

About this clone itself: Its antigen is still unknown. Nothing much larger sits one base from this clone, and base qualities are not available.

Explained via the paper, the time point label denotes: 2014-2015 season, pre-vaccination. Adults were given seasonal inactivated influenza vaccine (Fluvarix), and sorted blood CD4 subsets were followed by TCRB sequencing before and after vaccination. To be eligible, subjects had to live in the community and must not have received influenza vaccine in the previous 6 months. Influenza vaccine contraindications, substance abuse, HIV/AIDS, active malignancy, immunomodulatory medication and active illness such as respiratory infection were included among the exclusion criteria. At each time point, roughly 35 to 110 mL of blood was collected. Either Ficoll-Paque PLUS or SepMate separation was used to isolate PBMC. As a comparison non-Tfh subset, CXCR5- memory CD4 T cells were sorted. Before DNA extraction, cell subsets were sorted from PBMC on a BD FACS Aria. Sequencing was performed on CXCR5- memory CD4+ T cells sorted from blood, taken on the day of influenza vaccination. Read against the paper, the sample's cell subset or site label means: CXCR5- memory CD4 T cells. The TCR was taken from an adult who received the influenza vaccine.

DNA sequence: TGCGCCAGCAGTCAATCGGGGACAGGGGAAGAGACCCAGTACTTC. Translated, it gives CASSQSGTGEETQYF. The chain is encoded by TRBV23-1 joined to TRBJ2-5; TRBD1 agrees with 10 junctional bases. TRBV23-1 falls under the ORF class, with uncertain function. Trimming takes 0 bases off V and 3 bases off J; junction bases not matched to a gene: 1. The cysteine opens and the phenylalanine closes a CDR3 of 15 amino acids. The read is trimmed to its CDR3 DNA, 45 bases read in frame from base 1.